This T cell receptor beta chain was recovered during a study of cytotoxic CD8 clonotypes in ibrutinib-treated CLL. Study-level results: At baseline, clonality was higher than in age-matched healthy donors and correlated with CD8+ counts.

Germline V lookup: CDR1 WNHNN, CDR2 SYGVQD (reference sequence). The V and J ends lost 3 bases and 5 bases respectively, with 7 bases between them. CDR3 length: 12 amino acids. Details on this clone: Its antigen is undetermined.

Profiled with immunoSEQ multiplex PCR; TCRdb holds only in-frame clones, not every one. In the table there are some 200,000 clones, around 70% of which are singletons. The TCR comes from a human donor with chronic lymphocytic leukemia. The chain links TRBV10-1 to TRBJ1-2, with D possibly TRBD1 on 5 matching bases. This sample comprised PBMCs, obtained after 24 months of ibrutinib treatment. The CDR3: CASSDRGYGYTF. In nucleotides, the CDR3 is TGCGCCAGCAGTGATCGGGGGTATGGCTACACCTTC.